This TCR beta chain came from a study of T cells in Graves' hyperthyroidism and ophthalmopathy. The table lists this clonotype with many counts. Germline CDR1 SNHLY, CDR2 FYNNEI. V was clipped by 0 bases and J by 0 bases; unmatched bases: 6. The CDR3 length is 17 residues. The TCR beta CDR3 regions underwent amplification using RNA transcripts as the source. In the first-round RT-PCR of the TCR CDR3, the HTBI primer set was used. TCRdb itself ran the multiplex PCR reads through MiXCR, one entry per CDR3 protein. The sample includes 600,000 to 750,000 distinct CDR3 sequences, 15% to 20% of them seen just once.

Sequenced material: blood. The rearrangement links TRBV2 to TRBJ2-3, with 7 bases aligning to TRBD2. This TCR was sampled from a man aged 50 to 60 with Graves' hyperthyroidism. Here the CDR3 reads CASSEAGFSGSTDTQYF. CDR3 nucleotide sequence: TGTGCCAGCAGTGAAGCGGGTTTTAGCGGGAGCACAGATACGCAGTATTTT.